Listed below are T cell receptor beta chains from one sample, sequenced in a study of identical twins. TCRdb reprocessed the 5' RACE reads with MiXCR, giving one entry per CDR3 protein. The repertoire holds fewer than 250,000 distinct CDR3 sequences, with roughly 7% as singletons. This sample was shared with a second study, whose subject was yellow fever vaccine responses in identical twins.

Source material: memory (CD45RO+) T cells sorted from blood. These receptors all stem from a woman aged 18-29 years in good health. Each CDR3 is given with its conserved first and last residue. The order of the fields is V gene, J gene, CDR3 protein.

TRBV11-2	TRBJ1-6	CASSSPGMNSYNSPLHF
TRBV20-1	TRBJ2-2	CSARDPGGQGATGELFF
TRBV2	TRBJ2-7	CASSDFGGNHEQYF
TRBV20-1	TRBJ2-5	CCARKSLATPQETQYF
TRBV28	TRBJ2-2	CASSGTGELFF
TRBV6-5	TRBJ2-1	CASSYTLAEIYNEQFF
TRBV3-1	TRBJ2-7	CASSQAGVETSGSTDEQYF
TRBV4-1	TRBJ1-1	CASSLARGDTEAFF
TRBV6-1	TRBJ2-1	CASSEGRAGYNEQFF
TRBV7-7	TRBJ2-2	CASSSGTQYTGELFF
TRBV3-1	TRBJ1-5	CASSHQGSNQPQHF
TRBV20-1	TRBJ2-5	CSARDLRARQETQYF
TRBV5-1	TRBJ2-1	CASSLVGGYNNEQFF
TRBV11-2	TRBJ2-1	CASSLLKGNYNEQFF
TRBV12-3/TRBV12-4	TRBJ2-1	CASSLRGFDEQFF
TRBV24-1	TRBJ1-2	CATATENYGYTF
TRBV5-6	TRBJ2-3	CASSIFWRGLRGNTQYF
TRBV6-1	TRBJ2-1	CASRIVAGGGYNEQFF
TRBV7-8	TRBJ2-7	CASSSNRNHEQYF
TRBV12-3/TRBV12-4	TRBJ2-4	CASNPGQLLAKNIQYF
TRBV28	TRBJ1-1	CASRGTENTEAFF
TRBV7-3	TRBJ2-1	CASSLGWTLAQNEQFF
TRBV12-3/TRBV12-4	TRBJ2-2	CAISFTGTTRFNTGELFF
TRBV10-3	TRBJ1-6	CAIRDSLNSPLHF
TRBV4-1	TRBJ2-7	CASSQDLGTGTYEQYF
TRBV20-1	TRBJ2-5	CSARRGPSLYQETQYF
TRBV5-1	TRBJ1-1	CASSLQTENTEAFF
TRBV2	TRBJ2-1	CASSERLTGHSYNEQFF
TRBV6-4	TRBJ2-1	CASSDLSGGNNEQFF
TRBV4-1	TRBJ2-1	CASSQLHRVNEQFF
TRBV6-9	TRBJ2-5	CASSYWGVTGFPWETQYF
TRBV9	TRBJ1-4	CASSPPGTGLEKLFF